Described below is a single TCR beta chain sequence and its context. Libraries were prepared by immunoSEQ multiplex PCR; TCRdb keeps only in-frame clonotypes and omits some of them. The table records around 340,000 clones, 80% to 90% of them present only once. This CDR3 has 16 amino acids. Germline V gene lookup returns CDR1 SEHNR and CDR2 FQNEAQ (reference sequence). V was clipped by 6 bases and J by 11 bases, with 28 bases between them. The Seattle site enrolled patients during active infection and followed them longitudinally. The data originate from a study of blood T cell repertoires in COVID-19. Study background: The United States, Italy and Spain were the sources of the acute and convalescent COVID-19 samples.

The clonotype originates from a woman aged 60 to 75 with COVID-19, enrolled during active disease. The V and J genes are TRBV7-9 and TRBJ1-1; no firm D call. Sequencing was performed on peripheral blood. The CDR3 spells CASRTSRTQRVQRAFF. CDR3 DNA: TGTGCCAGCAGGACCTCTCGGACCCAGAGGGTCCAGCGGGCTTTCTTT.